These T cell receptor beta chains were read from a single sample in a study of cytomegalovirus exposure and HLA in healthy donors. Method: immunoSEQ multiplex PCR; TCRdb's copy keeps in-frame clones and lacks some. The repertoire holds 280,000 or so clones, with 70% to 90% as singletons. Sample: PBMCs. The receptor set was obtained from a woman younger than 35 in good health and CMV-seronegative. Both conserved end residues are part of each CDR3. A D gene is named only where the DNA matches it firmly. Only some rows state a clone size, as once, few, many or a class for expanded clones.

>TRBD1|-|TRBJ1-3|TRBV2
CASDWTGGSTIYF
TGTGCCAGTGATTGGACAGGGGGAAGCACCATATATTTT
>-|-|TRBJ1-2|TRBV5-1
CASSFTGTVNYGYTF
TGCGCCAGCAGCTTCACCGGGACTGTTAACTATGGCTACACCTTC
>TRBD1|-|TRBJ2-7|TRBV7-9
CASSLGAGGRPLTYEQYF
TGTGCCAGCAGCTTAGGGGCAGGGGGTAGGCCCCTAACCTACGAGCAGTACTTC
>-|once|TRBJ1-6|TRBV30
CAWRGQAYNSPLHF
TGTGCCTGGAGGGGGCAGGCGTATAATTCACCCCTCCACTTT
>TRBD1|-|TRBJ1-1|TRBV7-8
CASSFLSGQENRGVIRTEAFF
TGTGCCAGCAGCTTCCTTTCCGGACAGGAAAATCGAGGAGTAATAAGAACTGAAGCTTTCTTT
>-|-|TRBJ2-3|TRBV27
CASSLGVRGSTDTQYF
TGTGCCAGCAGTTTAGGGGTGAGGGGGAGCACAGATACGCAGTATTTT
>-|-|TRBJ2-3|TRBV7-9
CASSLLGPQGDTQYF
TGTGCCAGCAGCTTATTAGGACCCCAGGGGGATACGCAGTATTTT
>-|-|TRBJ1-2|TRBV2
CAKRGGISYTF
TGTGCTAAAAGGGGGGGAATCAGCTACACCTTC
>TRBD2|once|TRBJ2-7|TRBV10-3
CAISRPGLAGDDYEQYF
TGTGCCATCAGTCGGCCCGGACTAGCGGGGGACGACTACGAGCAGTACTTC
>TRBD2|-|TRBJ2-7|TRBV6-1
CASSEAVRGGPYEQYF
TGTGCCAGCAGTGAAGCGGTACGGGGGGGACCCTACGAGCAGTACTTC
>TRBD1|few|TRBJ1-2|TRBV27
CASSLGQGVYGYTF
TGTGCCAGCAGTTTAGGACAGGGGGTCTATGGCTACACCTTC
>-|-|TRBJ2-5|TRBV29-1
CSVVSLQETQYF
TGCAGCGTTGTTAGTCTTCAAGAGACCCAGTACTTC
>-|-|TRBJ2-1|TRBV7-8
CASSPKAPRDEQFF
TGTGCCAGCAGCCCGAAGGCGCCGAGGGATGAGCAGTTCTTC
>-|-|TRBJ2-5|TRBV18
CASSPLGPQETQYF
TGTGCCAGCTCACCCCTCGGTCCCCAAGAGACCCAGTACTTC
>TRBD1|once|TRBJ2-5|TRBV5-1
CASSLGGQGLETQYF
TGCGCCAGCAGCTTGGGGGGACAGGGTCTCGAGACCCAGTACTTC
>TRBD2|-|TRBJ2-5|TRBV27
CASSSVAGDGETQYF
TGTGCCAGCAGTTCAGTAGCGGGGGATGGGGAGACCCAGTACTTC
>-|-|TRBJ2-2|TRBV5-1
CASQSGGGNTGELFF
TGCGCCAGCCAAAGTGGTGGGGGCAACACCGGGGAGCTGTTTTTT